These 15 T cell receptor beta chains were all obtained from the same sample, sequenced in a study of human T cells and chemical hapten exposure. TCRdb reanalysed the RACE reads using MiXCR and keeps one entry per CDR3 protein. The sample records some 170,000 distinct CDR3 sequences, about 22% being singletons. Time point meaning: patch test 1, 2 weeks after DPC sensitization. Specified treatment: therapeutic diphenylcyclopropenone sensitization with weekly scalp DPC. Here the sequenced sample was whole blood, taken in connection with sensitization to the hapten diphenylcyclopropenone (DPC). These receptors originate from a woman between 45 and 60 years old with alopecia areata. Some clones in this sample may be carry-over from other donors' samples.

This rearrangement joins TRBV7-9 to TRBJ1-1; 8 positions match TRBD1. V was clipped by 11 bases and J by 0 bases; unmatched bases: 8. Looked up from germline, CDR1 is SEHNR and CDR2 is FQNEAQ (reference sequence). The CDR3 covers 14 residues. The CDR3 sequence: CALPGGPVNTEAFF. In DNA, the CDR3 is TGTGCCCTCCCAGGGGGCCCAGTGAACACTGAAGCTTTCTTT.

This chain joins TRBV7-9 and TRBJ2-2; D not resolved. The V gene lost 5 bases and the J gene lost 6 bases, with 10 bases spanning the gap. The CDR3 consists of 13 residues. From germline, CDR1 is SEHNR and CDR2 FQNEAQ (reference sequence). In nucleotides, the CDR3 is TGTGCCAGCAGCCGACCTAGTGCCGGGGAGCTGTTTTTT. Translating gives CASSRPSAGELFF.

The table lists this clonotype with a few counts. The chain links TRBV5-5 to TRBJ2-2, with D possibly being TRBD2 (6 bases). Germline values: CDR1 SGHKS, CDR2 YYEKEE (reference sequence). This CDR3 region has 11 residues. V was trimmed by 10 bases and J by 3 bases, leaving 7 bases between them. The CDR3: CASSDTGELFF. CDR3 in DNA: TGTGCCTCTAGCGACACCGGGGAGCTGTTTTTT.

This chain connects TRBV23-1 to TRBJ2-1, with 9 nucleotides matching TRBD2. TRBV23-1 is an ORF, and what it does is uncertain. Trimming cost V 4 bases and J 5 bases; bases outside gene matches: 6. CDR3 size: 15 residues. The CDR3 bases are TGCGCCAGCAGTCTACGGCGGGGGGGAAACAATGAGCAGTTCTTC. Protein sequence: CASSLRRGGNNEQFF.

A note on this clonotype: One junction end does not reproduce the germline sequence, and a read error may be involved. The chain couples TRBV3-1 to TRBJ1-3; TRBD1 might be the D (6 bases). CDR1 is LGHDT and CDR2 is YNNKEL in the germline V gene (reference sequence). The CDR3 totals 16 residues. CDR3 loop: CASSQGGGGVGNTIYF. CDR3 sequence (DNA): TGTGCCAGCAGTCAAGGTGGTGGGGGCGTCGGAAACACCATATATTTT.

This clonotype was seen many times. V is TRBV10-3 and J is TRBJ1-2; D might be TRBD1 (5 bases). V lost 4 bases to trimming and J lost 6 bases, with 12 bases between them. Per germline, CDR1 ENHRY and CDR2 SYGVKD. This CDR3 spans 13 amino acids. Here the CDR3 DNA reads TGTGCCATCAGTGGAGGGCAGGGAGATGGCTACACCTTC. This encodes CAISGGQGDGYTF.

This clonotype was counted between two and nine times. The chain joins TRBV20-1 to TRBJ2-3; D remains unclear. V lost 5 bases and J lost 0, with 12 bases in between. Per the germline V gene, CDR1 is DFQATT and CDR2 is SNEGSKA (reference sequence). The CDR3 covers 14 residues. CDR3 DNA: TGCAGTGCTCGATATACTGACAGCACAGATACGCAGTATTTT. It encodes CSARYTDSTDTQYF.

The chain employs TRBV10-3 and TRBJ2-4, with TRBD1 as a possible D gene (6 bases). Deletions cut 4 bases from V and 9 bases from J, with 13 bases between. Germline V gene data show CDR1 as ENHRY and CDR2 as SYGVKD. This CDR3 comprises 13 residues. The CDR3 loop reads CAISGTANGIQYF. CDR3 nucleotide sequence: TGTGCCATCAGTGGGACAGCGAACGGCATTCAGTACTTC.

The table lists this clonotype with a few counts. V usage is TRBV7-9 and J usage is TRBJ2-5; no reliable D call. Germline lookup yields CDR1 SEHNR and CDR2 FQNEAQ (reference sequence). The CDR3 is 16 amino acids. Trimming removed 4 bases from V and 5 bases from J, with 20 bases in between. The CDR3, as DNA: TGTGCCAGCAGCTCCTCTTGGGCCTTTTCCGAGGAGACCCAGTACTTC. Protein: CASSSSWAFSEETQYF.

This clonotype was detected only a few times. V usage is TRBV5-5 and J usage is TRBJ1-2; D perhaps matches TRBD1 (5 bases). The V end lost 6 bases, the J end lost 8 bases, and 23 bases lay between the germline ends. This CDR3 has 15 residues. Germline V lookup: CDR1 SGHKS, CDR2 YYEKEE (reference sequence). The CDR3 loop reads CASTASGTPGRGYTF. DNA for the CDR3: TGTGCCAGCACCGCCTCCGGGACCCCTGGACGGGGCTACACCTTC.

This clonotype was seen at least ten times. The chain employs TRBV19 and TRBJ1-5, with D maybe TRBD1 (5 bases). The CDR3 has 16 amino acids. Trimming stripped 5 bases from V and 3 bases from J, with 17 bases between. Germline V CDR1 and CDR2: LNHDA, SQIVND (reference sequence). CDR3 DNA sequence: TGTGCCAGTAGTCCCAGACAGTCCGGCTACAATCAGCCCCAGCATTTT. Translation gives CASSPRQSGYNQPQHF.

This clonotype has only a few counts. J is TRBJ1-5 and V is TRBV19; 7 positions agree with TRBD1. Germline CDR1 is LNHDA and CDR2 is SQIVND (reference sequence). J gave up 6 bases and V 4 bases, and 6 bases lay outside the gene matches. This CDR3 is built from 14 residues. CDR3 protein: CASSTRTGPQPQHF. In DNA, the CDR3 is TGTGCCAGTAGTACCCGGACAGGACCTCAGCCCCAGCATTTT. The variable domain in full, completed from reference TRBV19 and TRBJ1-5, reads DGGITQSPKYLFRKEGQNVTLSCEQNLNHDAMYWYRQDPGQGLRLIYYSQIVNDFQKGDIAEGYSVSREKKESFPLTVTSAQKNPTAFYLCASSTRTGPQPQHFGDGTRLSIL.

This clonotype was recorded a few times. The V and J genes are TRBV5-1 and TRBJ2-7; possible D gene TRBD2, 6 bases. Between the trimmed V and J ends, which lost 0 bases and 1 base, there was a span of 11 bases. This CDR3 comprises 15 residues. Per germline, CDR1 SGHRS and CDR2 YFSETQ. Here the CDR3 DNA reads TGCGCCAGCAGCTTGGCTGGGGGAGGATCCTACGAGCAGTACTTC. This gives the protein CASSLAGGGSYEQYF.

The CDR3 DNA is TGTGCCAGCAGCTTAGAACTAGCGGGAGGGTCTGGGGCCAACGTCCTGACTTTC. Protein product: CASSLELAGGSGANVLTF. The chain employs TRBV7-9 and TRBJ2-6; 13 bases agree with TRBD2. Germline CDR1 is SEHNR and CDR2 is FQNEAQ (reference sequence). The J segment lost 1 base and the V segment lost 1 base, leaving 1 base of the junction unmatched. This CDR3 comprises 18 residues.

On this clonotype itself: A junction boundary mismatches the germline segment, possibly from a read error. The V gene is TRBV29-1, the J gene TRBJ1-1, with 7 bases aligning to TRBD1. CDR1 is SQVTM, CDR2 ANQGSEA, per germline. This CDR3 contains 12 residues. CDR3 in amino acids: CSTSQGNTVAFF. The DNA of the CDR3 is TGCAGCACTTCACAGGGGAACACTGTAGCTTTCTTT.